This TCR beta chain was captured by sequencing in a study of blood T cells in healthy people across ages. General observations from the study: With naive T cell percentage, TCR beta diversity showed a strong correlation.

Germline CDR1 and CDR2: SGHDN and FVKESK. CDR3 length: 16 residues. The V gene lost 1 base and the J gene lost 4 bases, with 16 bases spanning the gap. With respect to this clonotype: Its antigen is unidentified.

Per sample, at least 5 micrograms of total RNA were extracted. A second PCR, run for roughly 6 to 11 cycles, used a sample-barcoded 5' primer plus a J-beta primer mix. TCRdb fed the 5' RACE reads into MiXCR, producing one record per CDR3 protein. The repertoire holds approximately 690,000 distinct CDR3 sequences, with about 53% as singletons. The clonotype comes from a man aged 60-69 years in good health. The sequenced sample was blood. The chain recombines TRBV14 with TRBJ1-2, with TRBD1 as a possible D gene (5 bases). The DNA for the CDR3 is TGTGCCAGCAGCCAAGTGAGATCCCTAGGGGTCTATGGCTACACCTTC. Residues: CASSQVRSLGVYGYTF.